This is a list of T cell receptor beta chains from one sample in a study of memory CD4+ T cells and cytomegalovirus serostatus. Clones were sequenced by immunoSEQ multiplex PCR, and TCRdb holds only the in-frame ones, with some missing. The table shows 50,000 to 65,000 clones, with 75% to 85% occurring only once. Material for sequencing was memory CD4+ T cells from blood. The receptors here all came from an adult in good health and CMV-seronegative. Both conserved end residues are part of each CDR3. A D gene is named only where the DNA matches it firmly. The size field is filled for only some rows; it gives once, few, many or a size class.

>TRBV10-3|15|TRBD1|TRBJ1-1|few
CAIRVQGVGGTEAFF
TGTGCCATCAGAGTTCAGGGGGTAGGGGGGACTGAAGCTTTCTTT
>TRBV5-6|16|TRBD1|TRBJ2-7|NA
CASSWALPGGAYEQYF
TGTGCCAGCAGCTGGGCCCTCCCAGGGGGCGCCTACGAGCAGTACTTC
>TRBV28|15|NA|TRBJ1-5|NA
CASSLGGSRNQPQHF
TGTGCCAGCAGTTTGGGAGGCAGCCGCAATCAGCCCCAGCATTTT
>TRBV7-2|15|TRBD2|TRBJ2-7|NA
CASTSRREGFYEQYF
TGTGCCAGCACCTCGCGGAGGGAGGGTTTTTACGAGCAGTACTTC
>TRBV19|13|NA|TRBJ1-1|NA
CASSIPTHSEAFF
TGTGCCAGTAGTATCCCTACCCACAGTGAAGCTTTCTTT
>TRBV30|15|NA|TRBJ2-6|NA
CAWSPGLTGANVLTF
TGTGCCTGGAGCCCGGGCCTGACTGGGGCCAACGTCCTGACTTTC
>TRBV5-1|15|TRBD1|TRBJ2-2|NA
CASSPGTVSTGELFF
TGCGCCAGCAGCCCGGGGACAGTTTCCACCGGGGAGCTGTTTTTT
>TRBV7-9|12|NA|TRBJ1-2|NA
CASSLGVYGYTF
TGTGCCAGCAGCTTGGGCGTCTATGGCTACACCTTC
>TRBV10-3|14|NA|TRBJ1-6|NA
CAISESGGRSPLHF
TGTGCCATCAGTGAGTCGGGTGGTCGGTCACCCCTCCACTTT
>TRBV27|13|NA|TRBJ1-2|NA
CASSDLGGYGYTF
TGTGCCAGCAGCGATCTAGGGGGCTATGGCTACACCTTC